This T cell receptor beta chain was documented in a study of cytomegalovirus exposure and HLA in healthy donors. With respect to this clone: What it recognizes is unknown.

Here immunoSEQ multiplex PCR was the method, and the copy in TCRdb shows in-frame clones only, minus some. Altogether about 360,000 clones are present, roughly 90% being singletons, with the ten largest covering 0.65% to 0.95%. While the first cohort had around 700 subjects, the donors belonged to the separate validation cohort of over a hundred subjects. Whole-study findings and limits: The authors confirmed in vitro that a few CMV-associated chains were specific for CMV antigens.

The specimen was PBMCs. The clonotype was recovered from a woman between 18 and 29 years old in good health and CMV-seronegative.

The DNA of the CDR3 is TGTGCCAGCAGTGAACTAGGACTAGCGGAGGGAGAGACCCAGTACTTC. This gives the protein CASSELGLAEGETQYF. J is TRBJ2-5 and V is TRBV25-1; 10 nucleotides line up with TRBD2. CDR1 and CDR2 (germline): MGHDK, SYGVNS. The trim removed 2 bases at V and 4 bases at J, leaving 7 bases unmatched. The CDR3 runs 16 residues.